The clone carrying this TCR beta chain was recorded only once. The antigen remains undetermined. This specimen belongs to a study of T cells in Graves' hyperthyroidism and ophthalmopathy. Study-level findings and limits: Within blood appeared most thyroid clonotypes that had expanded above 0.001.

TCR beta CDR3 regions were amplified from RNA transcripts. First-round RT-PCR targeting the TCR CDR3 was performed with the HTBI primer set. MiXCR was run by TCRdb on the multiplex PCR reads, yielding one entry per CDR3 protein. The repertoire holds around 180,000 distinct CDR3 sequences, over 15% seen once, with roughly 32% in the top ten. Graves' hyperthyroidism was deemed stable given no ophthalmopathy progression within 18 months. The PBMCs were sourced from fresh peripheral blood (about 10 ml). With 2 bases clipped from V and 6 bases from J, the junction kept 4 bases outside the gene matches. The length of the CDR3 is 14 residues. Per the germline V gene, CDR1 is MNHNS and CDR2 is SASEGT.

The chain couples TRBV6-1 to TRBJ2-7; 10 bases fit TRBD2. The source of this sequence is a woman between 50 and 59 years old with Graves' hyperthyroidism. Sequenced: blood. DNA of the CDR3: TGTGCCAGCAGTGAACTAGCGGGAGTGGGCGAGCAGTACTTC. It specifies CASSELAGVGEQYF.